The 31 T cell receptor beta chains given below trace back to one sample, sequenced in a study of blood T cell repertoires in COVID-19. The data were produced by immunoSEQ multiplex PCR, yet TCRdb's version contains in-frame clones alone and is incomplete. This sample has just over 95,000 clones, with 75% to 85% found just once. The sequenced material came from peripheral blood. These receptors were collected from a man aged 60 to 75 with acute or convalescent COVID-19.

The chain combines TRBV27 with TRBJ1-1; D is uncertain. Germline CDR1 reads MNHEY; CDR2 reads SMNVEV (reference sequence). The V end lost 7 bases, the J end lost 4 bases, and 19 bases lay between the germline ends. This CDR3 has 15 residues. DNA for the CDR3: TGTGCCAGCATCCGAGCTTGGGGTGGGAGCACTGAAGCTTTCTTT. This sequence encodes CASIRAWGGSTEAFF.

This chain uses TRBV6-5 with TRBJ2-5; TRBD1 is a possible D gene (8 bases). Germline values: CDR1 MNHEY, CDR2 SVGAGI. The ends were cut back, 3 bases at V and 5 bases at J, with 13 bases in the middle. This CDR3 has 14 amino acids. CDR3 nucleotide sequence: TGTGCCAGCAGTTATAACAGGGGGGGGGAGACCCAGTACTTC. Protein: CASSYNRGGETQYF.

The DNA for the CDR3 is TGTGCCAGCAACTCTAGTAGGGGACTCACCTTGAACACTGAAGCTTTCTTT. The encoded protein is CASNSSRGLTLNTEAFF. The genes are TRBV7-9 and TRBJ1-1, with a weak D call TRBD1 (5 bases). Trimming left V 7 bases short and J 0 bases short, with 21 bases between. In germline, CDR1 is SEHNR, CDR2 FQNEAQ (reference sequence). The CDR3 runs to 17 residues.

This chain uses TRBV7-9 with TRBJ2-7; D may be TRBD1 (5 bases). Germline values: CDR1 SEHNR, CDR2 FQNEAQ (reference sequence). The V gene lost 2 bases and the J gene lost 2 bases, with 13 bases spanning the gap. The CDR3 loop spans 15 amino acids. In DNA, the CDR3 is TGTGCCAGCAGCTTACCCGACAGAGATGCCTACGAGCAGTACTTC. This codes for CASSLPDRDAYEQYF.

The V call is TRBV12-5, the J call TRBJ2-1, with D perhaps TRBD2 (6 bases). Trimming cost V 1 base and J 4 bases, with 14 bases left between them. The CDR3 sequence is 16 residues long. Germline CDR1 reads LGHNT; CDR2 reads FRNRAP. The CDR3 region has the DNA TGTGCTAGTGGTTTGGCTCTAGCGCAGTTATACAATGAGCAGTTCTTC. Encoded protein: CASGLALAQLYNEQFF.

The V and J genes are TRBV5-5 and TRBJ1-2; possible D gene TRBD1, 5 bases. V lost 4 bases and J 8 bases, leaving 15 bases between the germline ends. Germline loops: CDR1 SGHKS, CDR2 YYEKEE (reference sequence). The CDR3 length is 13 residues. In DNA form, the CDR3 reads TGTGCCAGCAGCGCGCGAGCGGGGGAGGGCTACACCTTC. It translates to CASSARAGEGYTF.

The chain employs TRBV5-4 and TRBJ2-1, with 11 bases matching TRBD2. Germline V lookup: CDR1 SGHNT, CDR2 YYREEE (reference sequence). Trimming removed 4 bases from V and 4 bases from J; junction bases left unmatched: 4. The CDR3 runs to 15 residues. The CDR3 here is CASSLGLADYNEQFF. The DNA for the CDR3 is TGTGCCAGCAGCCTGGGACTAGCGGATTACAATGAGCAGTTCTTC.

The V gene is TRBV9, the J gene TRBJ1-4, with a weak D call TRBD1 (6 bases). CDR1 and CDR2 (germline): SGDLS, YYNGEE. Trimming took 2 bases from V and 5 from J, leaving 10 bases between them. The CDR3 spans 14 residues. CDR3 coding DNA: TGTGCCAGCAGCGTCAGGGGCGGGAATGAAAAACTGTTTTTT. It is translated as CASSVRGGNEKLFF.

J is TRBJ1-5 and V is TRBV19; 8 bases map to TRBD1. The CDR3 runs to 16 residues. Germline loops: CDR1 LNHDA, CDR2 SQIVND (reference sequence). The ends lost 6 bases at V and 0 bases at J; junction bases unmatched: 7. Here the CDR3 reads CASSTTGDYSNQPQHF. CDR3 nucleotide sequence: TGTGCCAGTAGCACGACAGGGGACTATAGCAATCAGCCCCAGCATTTT.

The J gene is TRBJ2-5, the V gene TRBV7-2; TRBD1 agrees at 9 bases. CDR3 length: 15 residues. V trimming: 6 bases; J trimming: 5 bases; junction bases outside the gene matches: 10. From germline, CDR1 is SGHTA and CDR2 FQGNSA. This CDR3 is CASRITGTGRETQYF. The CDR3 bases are TGTGCCAGCAGGATTACCGGGACAGGGAGGGAGACCCAGTACTTC.

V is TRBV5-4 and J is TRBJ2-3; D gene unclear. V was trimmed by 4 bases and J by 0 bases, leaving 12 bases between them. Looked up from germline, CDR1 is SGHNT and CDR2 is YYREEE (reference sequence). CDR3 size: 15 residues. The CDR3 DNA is TGTGCCAGCAGCCCCCAGGCTTTTAGCACAGATACGCAGTATTTT. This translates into CASSPQAFSTDTQYF.

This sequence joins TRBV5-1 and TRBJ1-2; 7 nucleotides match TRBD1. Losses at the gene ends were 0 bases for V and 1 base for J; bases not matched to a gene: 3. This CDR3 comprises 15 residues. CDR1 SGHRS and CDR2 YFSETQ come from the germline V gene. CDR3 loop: CASSLAAGGNYGYTF. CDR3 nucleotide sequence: TGCGCCAGCAGCTTGGCGGCAGGGGGTAACTATGGCTACACCTTC.

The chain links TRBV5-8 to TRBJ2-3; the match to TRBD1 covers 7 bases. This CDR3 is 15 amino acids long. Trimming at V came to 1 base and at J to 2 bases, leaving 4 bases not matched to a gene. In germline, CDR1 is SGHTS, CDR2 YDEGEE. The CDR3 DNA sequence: TGTGCCAGCAGCTTGAAGGGACAGCACACAGATACGCAGTATTTT. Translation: CASSLKGQHTDTQYF.

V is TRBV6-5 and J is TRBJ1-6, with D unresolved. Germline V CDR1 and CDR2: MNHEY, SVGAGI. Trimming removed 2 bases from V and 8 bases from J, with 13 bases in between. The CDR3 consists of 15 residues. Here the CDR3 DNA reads TGTGCCAGCAGTTACAACGGTGAAAATTATTCACCCCTCCACTTT. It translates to CASSYNGENYSPLHF.

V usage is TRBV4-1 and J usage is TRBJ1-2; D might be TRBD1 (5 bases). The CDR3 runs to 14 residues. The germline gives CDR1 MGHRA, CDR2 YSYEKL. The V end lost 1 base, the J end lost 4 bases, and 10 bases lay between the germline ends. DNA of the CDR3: TGCGCCAGCAGCCAAGGCGTGACAGCCTATGGCTACACCTTC. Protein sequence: CASSQGVTAYGYTF.

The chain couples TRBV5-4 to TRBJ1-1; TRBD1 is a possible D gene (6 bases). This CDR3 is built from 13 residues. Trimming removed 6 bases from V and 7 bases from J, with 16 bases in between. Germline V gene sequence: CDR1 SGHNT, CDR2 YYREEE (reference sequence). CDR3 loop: CASKGLQGDEAFF. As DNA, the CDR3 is TGTGCCAGCAAGGGTCTACAGGGAGATGAAGCTTTCTTT.

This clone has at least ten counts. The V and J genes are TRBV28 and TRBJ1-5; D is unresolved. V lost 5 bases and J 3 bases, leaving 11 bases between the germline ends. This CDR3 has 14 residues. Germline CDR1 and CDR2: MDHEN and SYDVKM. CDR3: CASSQETTNQPQHF. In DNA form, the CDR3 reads TGTGCCAGCAGTCAGGAAACCACCAATCAGCCCCAGCATTTT.

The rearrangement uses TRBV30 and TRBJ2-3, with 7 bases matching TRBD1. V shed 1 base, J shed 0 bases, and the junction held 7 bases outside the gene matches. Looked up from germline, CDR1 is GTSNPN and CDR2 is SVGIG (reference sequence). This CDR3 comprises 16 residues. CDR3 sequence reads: CAWSGTGATSTDTQYF. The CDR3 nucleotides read TGTGCCTGGAGTGGTACAGGGGCCACTAGCACAGATACGCAGTATTTT.

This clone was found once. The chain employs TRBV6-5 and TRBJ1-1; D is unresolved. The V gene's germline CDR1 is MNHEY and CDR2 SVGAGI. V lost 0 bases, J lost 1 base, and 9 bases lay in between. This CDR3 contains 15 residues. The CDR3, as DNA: TGTGCCAGCAGTTACTCTGACACAGCGAACACTGAAGCTTTCTTT. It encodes CASSYSDTANTEAFF.

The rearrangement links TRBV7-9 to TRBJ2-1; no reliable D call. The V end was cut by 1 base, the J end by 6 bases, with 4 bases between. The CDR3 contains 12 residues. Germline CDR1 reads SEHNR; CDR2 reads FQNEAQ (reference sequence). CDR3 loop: CASSLGRNEQFF. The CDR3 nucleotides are TGTGCCAGCAGCTTAGGTCGCAATGAGCAGTTCTTC.

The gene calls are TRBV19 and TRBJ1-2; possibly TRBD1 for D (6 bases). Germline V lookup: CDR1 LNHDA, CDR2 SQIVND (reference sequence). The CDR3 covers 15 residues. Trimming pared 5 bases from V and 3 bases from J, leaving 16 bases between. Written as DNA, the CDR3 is TGTGCCAGTAGTTTCAACCCCGGGACACACTATGGCTACACCTTC. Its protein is CASSFNPGTHYGYTF.

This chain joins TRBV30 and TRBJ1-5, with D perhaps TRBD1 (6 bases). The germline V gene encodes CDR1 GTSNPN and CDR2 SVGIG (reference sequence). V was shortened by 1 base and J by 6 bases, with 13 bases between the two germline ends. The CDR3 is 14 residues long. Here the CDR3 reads CAWSAPYRVQPQHF. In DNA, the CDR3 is TGTGCCTGGAGTGCCCCTTACAGGGTTCAGCCCCAGCATTTT. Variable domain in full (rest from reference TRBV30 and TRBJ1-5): SQTIHQWPATLVQPVGSPLSLECTVEGTSNPNLYWYRQAAGRGLQLLFYSVGIGQISSEVPQNLSASRPQDRQFILSSKKLLLSDSGFYLCAWSAPYRVQPQHFGDGTRLSIL.

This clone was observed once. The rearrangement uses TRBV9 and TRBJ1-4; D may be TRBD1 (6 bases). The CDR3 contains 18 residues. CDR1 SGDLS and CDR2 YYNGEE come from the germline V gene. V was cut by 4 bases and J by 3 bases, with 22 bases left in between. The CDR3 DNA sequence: TGTGCCAGCAGCCAATTTGGGGGCAGACTTACCTCTAATGAAAAACTGTTTTTT. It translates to CASSQFGGRLTSNEKLFF.

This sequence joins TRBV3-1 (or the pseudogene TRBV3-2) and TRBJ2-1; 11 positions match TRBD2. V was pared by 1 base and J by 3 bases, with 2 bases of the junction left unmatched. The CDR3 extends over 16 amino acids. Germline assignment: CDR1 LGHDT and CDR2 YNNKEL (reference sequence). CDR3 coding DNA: TGTGCCAGCAGCCAAGCCGGACTAGCGGGCTACAATGAGCAGTTCTTC. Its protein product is CASSQAGLAGYNEQFF.

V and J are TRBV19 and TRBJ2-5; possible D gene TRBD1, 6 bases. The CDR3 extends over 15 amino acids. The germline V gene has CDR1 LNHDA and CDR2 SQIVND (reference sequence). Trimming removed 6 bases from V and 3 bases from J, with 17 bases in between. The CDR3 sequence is CASSRTVAREETQYF. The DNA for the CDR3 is TGTGCCAGTAGCCGGACAGTCGCGAGGGAAGAGACCCAGTACTTC. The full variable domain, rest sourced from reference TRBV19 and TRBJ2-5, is DGGITQSPKYLFRKEGQNVTLSCEQNLNHDAMYWYRQDPGQGLRLIYYSQIVNDFQKGDIAEGYSVSREKKESFPLTVTSAQKNPTAFYLCASSRTVAREETQYFGPGTRLLVL.

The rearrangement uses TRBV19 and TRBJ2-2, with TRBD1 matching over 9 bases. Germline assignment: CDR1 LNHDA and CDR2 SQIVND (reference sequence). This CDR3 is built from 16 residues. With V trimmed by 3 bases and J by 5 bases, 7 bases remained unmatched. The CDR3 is CASSIYGTGRTGELFF. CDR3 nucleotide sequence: TGTGCCAGTAGTATTTACGGGACAGGGAGAACCGGGGAGCTGTTTTTT.

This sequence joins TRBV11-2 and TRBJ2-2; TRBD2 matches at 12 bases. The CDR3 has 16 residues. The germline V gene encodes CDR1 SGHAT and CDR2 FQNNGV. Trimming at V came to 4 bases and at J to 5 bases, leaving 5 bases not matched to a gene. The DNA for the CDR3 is TGTGCCAGCAGCTCGACTAGCGGGAGAAAGACCGGGGAGCTGTTTTTT. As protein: CASSSTSGRKTGELFF.

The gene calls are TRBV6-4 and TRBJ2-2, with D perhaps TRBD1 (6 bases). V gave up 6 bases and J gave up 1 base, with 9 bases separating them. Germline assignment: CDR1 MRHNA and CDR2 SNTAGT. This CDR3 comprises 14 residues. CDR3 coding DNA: TGTGCCAGCAGACTACAGGGGAACACCGGGGAGCTGTTTTTT. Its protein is CASRLQGNTGELFF.

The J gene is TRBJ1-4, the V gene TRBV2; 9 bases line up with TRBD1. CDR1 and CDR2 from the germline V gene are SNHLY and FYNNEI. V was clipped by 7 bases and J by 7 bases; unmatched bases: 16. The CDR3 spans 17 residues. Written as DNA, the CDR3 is TGTGCCAGCACCCCTTCACAGGGGGCAGGGGTAGCTGAAAAACTGTTTTTT. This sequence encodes CASTPSQGAGVAEKLFF.

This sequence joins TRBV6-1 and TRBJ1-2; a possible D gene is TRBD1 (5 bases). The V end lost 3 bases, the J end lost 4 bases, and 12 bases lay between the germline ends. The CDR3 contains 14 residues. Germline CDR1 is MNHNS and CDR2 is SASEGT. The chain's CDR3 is CASSEEGPTYGYTF. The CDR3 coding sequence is TGTGCCAGCAGTGAGGAGGGACCGACCTATGGCTACACCTTC.

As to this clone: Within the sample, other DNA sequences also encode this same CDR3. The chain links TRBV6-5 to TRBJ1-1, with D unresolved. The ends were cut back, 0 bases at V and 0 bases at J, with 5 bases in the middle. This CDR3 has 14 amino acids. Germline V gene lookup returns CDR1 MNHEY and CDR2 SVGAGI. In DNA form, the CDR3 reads TGTGCCAGCAGTTACTCGAGTTTGAACACTGAAGCTTTCTTT. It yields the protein CASSYSSLNTEAFF.